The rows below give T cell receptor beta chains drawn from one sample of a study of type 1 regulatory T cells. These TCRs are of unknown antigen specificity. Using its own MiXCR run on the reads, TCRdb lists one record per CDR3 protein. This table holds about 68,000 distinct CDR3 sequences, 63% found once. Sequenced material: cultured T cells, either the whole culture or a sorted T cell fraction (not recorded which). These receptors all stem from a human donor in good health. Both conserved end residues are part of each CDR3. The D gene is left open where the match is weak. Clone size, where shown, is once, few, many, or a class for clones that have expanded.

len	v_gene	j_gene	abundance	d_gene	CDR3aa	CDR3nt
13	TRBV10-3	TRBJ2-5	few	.	CAITEGVGETQYF	TGTGCCATTACGGAGGGCGTAGGGGAGACCCAGTACTTC
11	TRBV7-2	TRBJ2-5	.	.	CASSNIGTQYF	TGTGCCAGCAGCAACATCGGGACCCAGTACTTC
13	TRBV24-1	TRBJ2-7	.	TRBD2	CATSDFGRDEQYF	TGTGCCACCAGTGATTTTGGGAGGGACGAGCAGTACTTC
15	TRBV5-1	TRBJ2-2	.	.	CASSFSGANTGELFF	TGCGCCAGCAGCTTTAGCGGAGCGAACACCGGGGAGCTGTTTTTT
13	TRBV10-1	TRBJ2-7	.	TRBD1	CASRPGQGGEQYF	TGCGCCAGCAGGCCCGGACAGGGAGGCGAGCAGTACTTC
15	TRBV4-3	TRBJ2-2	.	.	CASSQDPQGEGELFF	TGCGCCAGCAGCCAAGATCCACAGGGTGAGGGGGAGCTGTTTTTT
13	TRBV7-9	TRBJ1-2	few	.	CASSLSGEDGYTF	TGTGCCAGCAGCTTATCCGGGGAAGATGGCTACACCTTC
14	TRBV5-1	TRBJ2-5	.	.	CASSLIGNQETQYF	TGCGCCAGCAGCTTGATCGGGAACCAAGAGACCCAGTACTTC
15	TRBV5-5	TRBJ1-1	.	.	CASSLEGMVNTEAFF	TGTGCCAGCAGCTTGGAAGGGATGGTGAACACTGAAGCTTTCTTT
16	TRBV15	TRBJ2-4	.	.	CATSRDQGGNKNIQYF	TGTGCCACCAGCAGAGACCAGGGGGGGAACAAAAACATTCAGTACTTC
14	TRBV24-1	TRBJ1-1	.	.	CATSDSDRVDEAFF	TGTGCCACCAGTGACTCCGACCGGGTGGACGAAGCTTTCTTT
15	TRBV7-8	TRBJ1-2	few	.	CASSLIERSGYGYTF	TGTGCCAGCAGCCTTATCGAGAGGAGTGGCTATGGCTACACCTTC
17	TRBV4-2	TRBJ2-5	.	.	CASSQESSRLYQETQYF	TGTGCCAGCAGCCAAGAGTCTAGCCGATTGTACCAAGAGACCCAGTACTTC
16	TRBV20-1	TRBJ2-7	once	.	CSASDPDGKSSYEQYF	TGCAGTGCTAGTGATCCGGACGGGAAAAGCTCCTACGAGCAGTACTTC
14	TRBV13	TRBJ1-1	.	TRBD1	CASANRGWNTEAFF	TGTGCCAGCGCTAACAGGGGGTGGAACACTGAAGCTTTCTTT
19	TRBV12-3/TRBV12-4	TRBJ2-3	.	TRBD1	CASTPGQGWRKDPTDTQYF	TGTGCCAGCACCCCGGGACAGGGTTGGCGAAAGGACCCCACAGATACGCAGTATTTT
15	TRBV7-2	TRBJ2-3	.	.	CASSSLGGMGDTQYF	TGTGCCAGCAGCTCCCTTGGCGGGATGGGAGATACGCAGTATTTT
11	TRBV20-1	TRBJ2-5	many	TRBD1	CSAYRGETQYF	TGCAGTGCTTACAGGGGAGAGACCCAGTACTTC
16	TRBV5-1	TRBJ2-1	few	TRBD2	CASSLGSGRLDNEQFF	TGCGCCAGCAGCTTGGGTAGCGGGAGATTGGACAATGAGCAGTTCTTC
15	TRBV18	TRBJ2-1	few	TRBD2	CASSPPSGSLGEQFF	TGTGCCAGCTCACCCCCTAGCGGGAGTTTAGGTGAGCAGTTCTTC
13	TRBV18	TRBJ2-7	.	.	CASSPGDPYEQYF	TGTGCCAGCTCACCAGGGGACCCCTACGAGCAGTACTTC
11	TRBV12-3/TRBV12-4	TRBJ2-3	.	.	CASRLEAAQYF	TGTGCCAGCAGATTGGAAGCGGCGCAGTATTTT
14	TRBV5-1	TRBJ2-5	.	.	CASSYRDWRETQYF	TGCGCCAGCAGCTACCGAGACTGGCGGGAGACCCAGTACTTC
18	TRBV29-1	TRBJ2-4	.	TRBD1	CSASQGGDPGHTKNIQYF	TGCAGCGCGTCACAAGGGGGCGACCCTGGACACACCAAAAACATTCAGTACTTC
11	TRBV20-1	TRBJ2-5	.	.	CSAGREETQYF	TGCAGTGCTGGGCGAGAAGAGACCCAGTACTTC
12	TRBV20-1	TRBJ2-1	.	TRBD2	CSGTSGSRKQFF	TGCAGTGGGACTAGCGGGAGTAGAAAGCAGTTCTTC
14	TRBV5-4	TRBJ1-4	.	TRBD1	CASSRQGSSEKLFF	TGTGCCAGCAGCCGACAGGGATCAAGTGAAAAACTGTTTTTT
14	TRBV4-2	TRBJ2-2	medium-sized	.	CASSPGLNTGELFF	TGTGCCAGCAGCCCGGGACTGAACACCGGGGAGCTGTTTTTT
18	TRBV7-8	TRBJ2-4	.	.	CASSPWVRQELAKNIQYF	TGTGCCAGCAGCCCGTGGGTTAGACAAGAACTAGCCAAAAACATTCAGTACTTC
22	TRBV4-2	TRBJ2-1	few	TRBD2	CASSQDSPSGRHQNSSYNEQFF	TGTGCCAGCAGCCAAGACAGCCCTAGCGGGAGGCATCAAAATAGCTCCTACAATGAGCAGTTCTTC
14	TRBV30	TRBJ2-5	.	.	CAWSRFGGGETQYF	TGTGCCTGGAGTAGGTTTGGGGGAGGAGAGACCCAGTACTTC
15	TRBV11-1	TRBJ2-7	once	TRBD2	CASSWTRGRAFEQYF	TGTGCCAGCAGCTGGACACGCGGGAGGGCCTTCGAGCAGTACTTC
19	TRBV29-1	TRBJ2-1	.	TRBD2	CSVGQTSGSSLPGSGEQFF	TGCAGCGTTGGACAGACTAGCGGGAGTTCTCTGCCTGGGTCAGGGGAGCAGTTCTTC
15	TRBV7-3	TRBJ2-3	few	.	CASSPFGRFSDTQYF	TGTGCCAGCAGCCCCTTCGGGAGATTCTCAGATACGCAGTATTTT
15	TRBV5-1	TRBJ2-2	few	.	CASSFISENTGELFF	TGCGCCAGCAGCTTTATTTCGGAGAACACCGGGGAGCTGTTTTTT
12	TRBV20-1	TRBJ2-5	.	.	CSAMRDQETQYF	TGCAGTGCCATGCGAGACCAAGAGACCCAGTACTTC
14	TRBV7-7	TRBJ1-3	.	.	CATSLIRSGNTIYF	TGTGCCACCTCCTTGATCCGCTCAGGAAACACCATATATTTT
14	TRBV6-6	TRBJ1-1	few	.	CASSFLTANTEAFF	TGTGCCAGCAGTTTTCTGACAGCGAACACTGAAGCTTTCTTT
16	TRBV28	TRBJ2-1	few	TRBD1	CASSSPTGEYRDEQFF	TGTGCCAGCAGTTCCCCAACAGGGGAATATCGAGATGAGCAGTTCTTC
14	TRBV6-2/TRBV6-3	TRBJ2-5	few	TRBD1	CASRLGQGRETQYF	TGTGCCAGCAGGCTGGGACAGGGGAGGGAGACCCAGTACTTC
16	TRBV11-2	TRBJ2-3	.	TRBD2	CASSPIAGGVADTQYF	TGTGCCAGCAGCCCCATAGCGGGAGGGGTGGCAGATACGCAGTATTTT
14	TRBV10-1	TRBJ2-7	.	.	CASSPRQVRGQQYF	TGCGCCAGCAGTCCTAGACAGGTCCGCGGGCAGCAGTACTTC
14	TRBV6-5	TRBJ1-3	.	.	CASSFASSGNTIYF	TGTGCCAGCAGTTTCGCCAGCTCTGGAAACACCATATATTTT
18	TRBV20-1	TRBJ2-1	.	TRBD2	CSARGRLAGGPQYNEQFF	TGCAGTGCTAGAGGGAGACTAGCGGGAGGGCCTCAGTACAATGAGCAGTTCTTC
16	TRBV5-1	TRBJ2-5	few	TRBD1	CASSPTGSVGQETQYF	TGCGCCAGCAGCCCGACAGGGTCGGTAGGCCAAGAGACCCAGTACTTC
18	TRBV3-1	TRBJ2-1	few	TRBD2	CASSHGVMVAGVPNEQFF	TGTGCCAGCAGCCACGGGGTTATGGTAGCGGGAGTCCCTAATGAGCAGTTCTTC
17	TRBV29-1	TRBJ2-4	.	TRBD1	CSVGPSPGQGAKNIQYF	TGCAGCGTTGGGCCTTCCCCGGGACAGGGGGCCAAAAACATTCAGTACTTC
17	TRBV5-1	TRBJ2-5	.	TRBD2	CASSFLPTSGGQETQYF	TGCGCCAGCAGCTTCCTACCGACTAGCGGGGGACAAGAGACCCAGTACTTC
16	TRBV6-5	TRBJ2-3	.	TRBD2	CASSRELAGVTDTQYF	TGTGCCAGCAGCCGGGAACTAGCGGGTGTGACAGATACGCAGTATTTT
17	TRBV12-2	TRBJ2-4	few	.	CASRLPRYKLTKNIQYF	TGTGCAAGTCGCTTACCGCGTTACAAACTGACCAAAAACATTCAGTACTTC
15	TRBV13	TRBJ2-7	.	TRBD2	CASSFRTSGSNEQYF	TGTGCCAGCAGCTTCCGGACTAGCGGGAGCAACGAGCAGTACTTC
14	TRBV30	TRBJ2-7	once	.	CAWSASGGGYEQYF	TGTGCCTGGAGTGCCTCAGGGGGGGGGTACGAGCAGTACTTC
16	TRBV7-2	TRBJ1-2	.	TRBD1	CASSAGPGTGFYGYTF	TGTGCCAGCAGCGCTGGACCCGGGACAGGGTTCTATGGCTACACCTTC
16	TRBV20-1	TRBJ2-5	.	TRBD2	CSAMAASGLVGETQYF	TGCAGTGCTATGGCGGCTAGCGGTCTGGTAGGAGAGACCCAGTACTTC
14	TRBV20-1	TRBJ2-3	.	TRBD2	CSARLAASTDTQYF	TGCAGTGCCCGGCTAGCGGCTAGCACAGATACGCAGTATTTT
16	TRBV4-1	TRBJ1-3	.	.	CASSQDFWEPGNTIYF	TGCGCCAGCAGCCAAGATTTTTGGGAGCCCGGAAACACCATATATTTT